The 6 T cell receptor beta chains given below trace back to one sample, sequenced in a study of cytomegalovirus exposure and HLA in healthy donors. The PCR made use of 60 Vbeta and 13 Jbeta primers. Repertoires were generated with immunoSEQ multiplex PCR, while TCRdb's copy carries only in-frame clones and drops some. The profile shows a few hundred thousand clones, 80% to 95% of them singletons. The source material was PBMCs. The receptors stem from a girl aged 2 to 10 in good health and CMV-seronegative.

The chain uses TRBV19 and TRBJ1-5, with D tentatively TRBD1 (6 bases). The V gene's germline CDR1 is LNHDA and CDR2 SQIVND (reference sequence). The CDR3 is 15 amino acids. V gave up 2 bases and J gave up 2 bases, with 10 bases separating them. The CDR3 sequence is CASSITWTGNQPQHF. The CDR3 DNA is TGTGCCAGTAGTATAACGTGGACAGGCAATCAGCCCCAGCATTTT.

The V and J genes are TRBV4-2 and TRBJ1-6; D is undetermined. Trimming took off 1 base at V and 5 bases at J, with 15 bases between the two ends. This CDR3 contains 17 residues. Germline assignment: CDR1 LGHNA and CDR2 YNFKEQ. This chain's CDR3 is CASSQGGELLHNSPLHF. CDR3 bases: TGTGCCAGCAGCCAAGGGGGAGAACTATTGCATAATTCACCCCTCCACTTT.

This clone came up a few times. The rearrangement uses TRBV10-2 and TRBJ1-3, with D unclear. The CDR3 covers 14 residues. Germline assignment: CDR1 WSHSY and CDR2 SAAADI. Trimming removed 6 bases at V and 0 bases at J, with 9 bases between. Here the CDR3 DNA reads TGCGCCAGCAGCCCCGCAGGCTCTGGAAACACCATATATTTT. Translated, it gives CASSPAGSGNTIYF.

This sequence joins TRBV6-4 and TRBJ2-1; TRBD1 agrees at 9 bases. The V gene end was trimmed by 8 bases and the J gene end by 9 bases; junction bases not matched to a gene: 8. Germline V gene lookup returns CDR1 MRHNA and CDR2 SNTAGT. The CDR3 runs 13 residues. This chain's CDR3 is CASPGTGLSEQFF. Here the CDR3 DNA reads TGTGCCAGCCCCGGGACAGGGTTGAGTGAGCAGTTCTTC.

J is TRBJ2-6 and V is TRBV10-1; TRBD1 aligns across 10 bases. This CDR3 is 17 amino acids long. Germline lookup yields CDR1 WNHNN and CDR2 SYGVQD (reference sequence). The V gene end was trimmed by 2 bases and the J gene end by 2 bases; junction bases not matched to a gene: 3. The CDR3 is CASSEGDRGAGANVLTF. DNA for the CDR3: TGCGCCAGCAGTGAGGGGGACAGGGGTGCTGGGGCCAACGTCCTGACTTTC.

The chain joins TRBV13 to TRBJ2-7; a weak D match, TRBD2 (7 bases). Germline assignment: CDR1 PRHDT and CDR2 FYEKMQ (reference sequence). The CDR3 covers 14 residues. Trimming removed 2 bases at V and 1 base at J, with 9 bases between. The CDR3 region is CASSLRGASYEQYF. CDR3 DNA: TGTGCCAGCAGCTTACGGGGGGCATCCTACGAGCAGTACTTC.